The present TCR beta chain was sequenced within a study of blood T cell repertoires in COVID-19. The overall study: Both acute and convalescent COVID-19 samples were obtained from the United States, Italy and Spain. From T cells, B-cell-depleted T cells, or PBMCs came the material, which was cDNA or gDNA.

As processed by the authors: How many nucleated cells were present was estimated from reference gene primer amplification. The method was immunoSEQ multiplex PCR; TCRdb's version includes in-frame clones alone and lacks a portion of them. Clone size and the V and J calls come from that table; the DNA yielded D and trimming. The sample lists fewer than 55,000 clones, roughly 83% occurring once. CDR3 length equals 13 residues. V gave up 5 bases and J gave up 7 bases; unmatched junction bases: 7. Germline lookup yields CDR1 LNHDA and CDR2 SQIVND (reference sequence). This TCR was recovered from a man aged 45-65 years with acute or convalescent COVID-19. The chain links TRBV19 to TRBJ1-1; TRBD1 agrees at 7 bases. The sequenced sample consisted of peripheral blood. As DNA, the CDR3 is TGTGCCAGTAGTCCGTCGACAGGGATTGAAGCTTTCTTT. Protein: CASSPSTGIEAFF.